Sequencing of this T cell receptor (beta chain) was carried out in a study of cytomegalovirus exposure and HLA in healthy donors. Study details: A later analysis reported the approximately 120 validation repertoires used the same platform as the approximately 670 first-cohort repertoires.

This CDR3 is 13 amino acids long. Per the germline V gene, CDR1 is SGHDT and CDR2 is YYEEEE. V lost 7 bases, J lost 0 bases, and 2 bases stayed unmatched. Remarks on this clone: Its antigen remains unknown.

Measured with immunoSEQ multiplex PCR; TCRdb has only the in-frame clones, and not every one. Of around 300,000 clones listed, about 85% are singletons. Whole-study results and caveats: Among the CMV-associated chains, a few were confirmed in vitro as specific for CMV antigens. Some TCR beta chains (around 180 of them) were listed as cytomegalovirus-associated. Later, an analysis found that TCR clusters from the first cohort tended to co-occur in the roughly 110 validation repertoires.

The chain employs TRBV5-6 and TRBJ1-1, with 8 bases lining up with TRBD1. The TCR sequence derives from a woman in her 30s in good health and CMV-seropositive. The material sequenced was PBMCs. CDR3 nucleotides: TGTGCCAGCCGGACAGGGATGAACACTGAAGCTTTCTTT. It is translated as CASRTGMNTEAFF.